A single sample gave rise to the 3 T cell receptor beta chains below, sequenced in a study of beta chain features in type 1 diabetes. Study outcomes and limitations: Across all four CD4+ subsets, people with type 1 diabetes showed modestly shorter TCRB CDR3s.

These TCRs' antigens remain unknown. What was sequenced were expressed TCRB transcripts, since all of the isolated RNA had been reverse transcribed. Produced via immunoSEQ multiplex PCR; TCRdb's table is partial and in-frame only. In the table there are more than 200,000 clones, under 20% of which are singletons. The sequencing sample was made of naive CD4+ T cells from blood. These receptor sequences come from a man aged 30 to 45 with type 1 diabetes.

CDR3 amino acids: CASSLGLLAVTDTQYF. CDR3 bases: TGTGCCAGCAGCTTAGGGCTTTTGGCGGTCACAGATACGCAGTATTTT. The chain joins TRBV7-2 to TRBJ2-3; D not resolved. Germline V lookup: CDR1 SGHTA, CDR2 FQGNSA. The CDR3 has 16 amino acids. V was cut by 1 base and J by 2 bases, with 13 bases left in between.

Only a few counts were recorded for this clone. The J gene is TRBJ2-7, the V gene TRBV7-2; the D gene is possibly TRBD1 (7 bases). V was pared by 2 bases and J by 3 bases, with 11 bases between. There are 14 residues in the CDR3. Germline CDR1 and CDR2: SGHTA and FQGNSA. The CDR3 bases are TGTGCCAGCAGCTTACAGCAGGGGGGCTACGAGCAGTACTTC. Its translation is CASSLQQGGYEQYF.

In this sample, this clone turned up a few times. V is TRBV7-3 and J is TRBJ2-6; D unclear. The CDR3 sequence is 15 residues long. Trimming removed 8 bases from V and 1 base from J, with 12 bases in between. Germline V CDR1 and CDR2: SGHTA, FQGTGA. DNA for the CDR3: TGTGCCAGCTCCGTAGGCGAGTCTGGGGCCAACGTCCTGACTTTC. This sequence encodes CASSVGESGANVLTF.